This entry lists 12 T cell receptor beta chains sequenced from one sample in a study of cytomegalovirus exposure and HLA in healthy donors. The PCR had 60 Vbeta and 13 Jbeta primers. TCRdb's table, derived via immunoSEQ multiplex PCR, lists solely in-frame clones and lacks some. The sample contains about 120,000 clones, over 65% of which appear only once. What was sequenced was PBMCs. These receptors all come from a man aged 18 to 29 in good health and CMV-seropositive.

The genes are TRBV10-2 and TRBJ1-4, with a possible D match to TRBD1 (5 bases). Looked up from germline, CDR1 is WSHSY and CDR2 is SAAADI. Trimming shortened V by 4 bases and J by 0 bases, and 18 bases separated the two germline ends. This CDR3 region has 18 residues. The CDR3 DNA reads as TGCGCCAGCAGTGTTTCGCTAACAGGCCGTTCAACTAATGAAAAACTGTTTTTT. The encoded protein is CASSVSLTGRSTNEKLFF.

The genes are TRBV25-1 and TRBJ1-5; no clear D. V was clipped by 5 bases and J by 0 bases, with 14 bases between them. The CDR3 totals 16 residues. CDR1 and CDR2 from the germline V gene are MGHDK and SYGVNS. The CDR3 is CASSQAGTNSNQPQHF. CDR3 in DNA: TGTGCCAGCAGTCAAGCAGGTACGAATAGCAATCAGCCCCAGCATTTT.

The chain couples TRBV30 to TRBJ1-6, with D perhaps matching TRBD1 (6 bases). CDR1 is GTSNPN and CDR2 is SVGIG in the germline V gene (reference sequence). The CDR3 is 15 amino acids. Trimming took off 4 bases at V and 9 bases at J, with 19 bases between the two ends. In DNA form, the CDR3 reads TGTGCCTGGACATCGGACAGTCCCCGCGGTTCACCCCTCCACTTT. It yields the protein CAWTSDSPRGSPLHF.

This chain joins TRBV5-1 and TRBJ2-5; 8 nucleotides line up with TRBD2. V was clipped by 2 bases and J by 4 bases; unmatched bases: 7. CDR3 size: 15 residues. The germline V gene has CDR1 SGHRS and CDR2 YFSETQ. This CDR3 is CASSLVLAEGETQYF. In DNA, the CDR3 is TGCGCCAGCAGCTTAGTACTAGCGGAGGGAGAGACCCAGTACTTC.

The chain couples TRBV18 to TRBJ1-1; weak D call: TRBD1 (5 bases). Trimming took off 3 bases at V and 4 bases at J, with 15 bases between the two ends. The CDR3 loop spans 15 amino acids. Germline V lookup: CDR1 KGHSH, CDR2 LQKENI. The CDR3 DNA sequence: TGTGCCAGCTCACCGCAGGGAGGGGTTGGCACTGAAGCTTTCTTT. It encodes CASSPQGGVGTEAFF.

V usage is TRBV5-1 and J usage is TRBJ2-5; TRBD2 matches at 8 bases. This CDR3 has 16 residues. Germline CDR1 is SGHRS and CDR2 is YFSETQ. Losses at the gene ends were 3 bases for V and 5 bases for J; bases not matched to a gene: 12. CDR3 residues: CASSSHRGGERETQYF. Here the CDR3 DNA reads TGCGCCAGCAGCTCTCACCGGGGGGGTGAGAGGGAGACCCAGTACTTC.

This chain uses TRBV7-2 with TRBJ2-5, with D possibly matching TRBD2 (6 bases). The V end lost 8 bases, the J end lost 5 bases, and 21 bases lay between the germline ends. The CDR3 runs 15 residues. Looked up from germline, CDR1 is SGHTA and CDR2 is FQGNSA. This CDR3 reads CASAPRAGGWETQYF. The CDR3 DNA reads TGTGCCAGCGCCCCCAGGGCCGGGGGTTGGGAGACCCAGTACTTC.

The chain employs TRBV13 and TRBJ1-5, with 10 bases fitting TRBD1. The CDR3 consists of 14 residues. Germline V gene sequence: CDR1 PRHDT, CDR2 FYEKMQ (reference sequence). The ends lost 5 bases at V and 6 bases at J; junction bases unmatched: 4. The CDR3 protein is CASSRGQGSQPQHF. Written as DNA, the CDR3 is TGTGCCAGCAGCAGGGGACAGGGGAGTCAGCCCCAGCATTTT. The entire variable domain, with the rest obtained from reference TRBV13 and TRBJ1-5, is as follows: AAGVIQSPRHLIKEKRETATLKCYPIPRHDTVYWYQQGPGQDPQFLISFYEKMQSDKGSIPDRFSAQQFSDYHSELNMSSLELGDSALYFCASSRGQGSQPQHFGDGTRLSIL.

The rearrangement joins TRBV28 to TRBJ1-1, with TRBD1 identical over 7 bases. Germline V lookup: CDR1 MDHEN, CDR2 SYDVKM. This CDR3 comprises 15 residues. The junction had 8 bases not matched to a gene; V was cut back by 2 bases and J by 5 bases. The CDR3 is CASSLMTGMSTEAFF. The DNA of the CDR3 is TGTGCCAGCAGTTTAATGACAGGGATGAGTACTGAAGCTTTCTTT.

V is TRBV28 and J is TRBJ2-7, with 9 nucleotides matching TRBD1. Germline CDR1 MDHEN, CDR2 SYDVKM. This CDR3 comprises 15 residues. V was clipped by 2 bases and J by 2 bases; unmatched bases: 4. In DNA form, the CDR3 reads TGTGCCAGCAGTTTAAGGGACAGGGCTACCTACGAGCAGTACTTC. As protein: CASSLRDRATYEQYF.

This clone was observed a single time. The CDR3 here is CASSPTAGGPSNEQFF. The DNA for the CDR3 is TGTGCCAGCTCACCCACAGCGGGGGGGCCATCCAATGAGCAGTTCTTC. V is TRBV18 and J is TRBJ2-1, with 10 bases matching TRBD2. The germline gives CDR1 KGHSH, CDR2 LQKENI. This CDR3 has 16 amino acids. Trimming cost V 3 bases and J 6 bases; bases outside gene matches: 8.

Of note for this clone: Within the sample, other DNA sequences also encode this same CDR3. The chain is built from TRBV2 and TRBJ1-2, with TRBD1 identical over 7 bases. V lost 6 bases to trimming and J lost 4 bases; unmatched junction nucleotides: 11. The germline CDR1 and CDR2 sequences are SNHLY and FYNNEI. The CDR3 loop spans 15 amino acids. The DNA for the CDR3 is TGTGCCAGCAGGGAATTCCGGGACAGTACCTATGGCTACACCTTC. Amino acid sequence: CASREFRDSTYGYTF.